This passage covers 5 T cell receptor beta chains from one sample sequenced in a study of OX40 agonist ivuxolimab in advanced cancers. Libraries were made using the immunoSEQ multiplex PCR assay. TCRdb obtained this table from immuneACCESS and retained in-frame rearrangements with V and J assigned. These tables miss some clones; where compared with another copy, unresolved V genes account for less than half of the shortfall, and the remainder is unexplained. The sample profile shows roughly 13,000 clones; around 77% of them were found once. The ten largest clonotypes hold around 33% of the sample. Source: CD4+ or CD8+ T cells sorted from blood, taken in a trial of the OX40 agonist ivuxolimab. The receptors derive from an adult with an advanced solid tumor such as melanoma, head and neck, liver or kidney cancer.

The CDR3 loop reads CASEKGAEQYF. The CDR3 bases are TGTGCCAGCGAAAAGGGGGCCGAGCAGTACTTC. V gene TRBV28 combines with J gene TRBJ2-7; TRBD1 matches 7 bases. The CDR3 spans 11 residues. The junction had 4 bases not matched to a gene; V was cut back by 8 bases and J by 6 bases. CDR1 and CDR2 from the germline V gene are MDHEN and SYDVKM.

The chain recombines TRBV12-5 with TRBJ2-1; D not certain. The CDR3 extends over 11 amino acids. Per the germline V gene, CDR1 is LGHNT and CDR2 is FRNRAP. Trimming left V 8 bases short and J 6 bases short, with 8 bases between. CDR3 region: CASLGINEQFF. The CDR3 DNA is TGTGCTAGTCTAGGAATCAATGAGCAGTTCTTC.

The chain employs TRBV5-1 and TRBJ2-1, with D hard to call. CDR1 is SGHRS and CDR2 is YFSETQ in the germline V gene. The germline V and J ends were trimmed by 1 base and 2 bases, with 13 bases remaining between them. There are 16 residues in the CDR3. CDR3 DNA: TGCGCCAGCAGCTTGCGGGCGACGGATGCCTACAATGAGCAGTTCTTC. It translates to CASSLRATDAYNEQFF. Together with reference TRBV5-1 and TRBJ2-1, the CDR3 gives the full variable domain: KAGVTQTPRYLIKTRGQQVTLSCSPISGHRSVSWYQQTPGQGLQFLFEYFSETQRNKGNFPGRFSGRQFSNSRSEMNVSTLELGDSALYLCASSLRATDAYNEQFFGPGTRLTVL.

This clone was found a few times. The chain recombines TRBV11-1 with TRBJ2-7; possible D gene TRBD2, 5 bases. The germline V and J ends were trimmed by 5 bases and 0 bases, with 8 bases remaining between them. Germline V CDR1 and CDR2: SGHAT, FQDESV (reference sequence). The CDR3 is 13 amino acids. The CDR3 protein is CASSLRASYEQYF. The CDR3 bases are TGTGCCAGCAGCCTGAGGGCCTCCTACGAGCAGTACTTC. Filled out from reference TRBV11-1 and TRBJ2-7, the complete variable domain reads EAEVAQSPRYKITEKSQAVAFWCDPISGHATLYWYRQILGQGPELLVQFQDESVVDDSQLPKDRFSAERLKGVDSTLKIQPAELGDSAMYLCASSLRASYEQYFGPGTRLTVT.

The V gene is TRBV9, the J gene TRBJ2-2; D gene uncertain. V was trimmed by 4 bases and J by 5 bases, leaving 6 bases between them. This CDR3 spans 12 amino acids. In germline, CDR1 is SGDLS, CDR2 YYNGEE. CDR3 in amino acids: CASSPHTGELFF. The CDR3 DNA follows: TGTGCCAGCAGCCCCCATACCGGGGAGCTGTTTTTT.